The present T cell receptor beta chain was sequenced within a study of blood T cells in healthy people across ages. Study summary: Researchers report that template switching captured about one barcoded beta molecule per two T cells. General study points: Fewer expanded clones and more diversity marked long-lived versus aged donors.

The sample holds a few counts of this clonotype. Its antigen is not identified. A second PCR of about 6 to 11 cycles used a sample-barcoded 5' primer and a J-beta primer mix. TCRdb ran MiXCR on the 5' RACE reads and lists one entry per CDR3 protein. The sample has 700,000 to 850,000 distinct CDR3 sequences; roughly 35% are singletons. This CDR3 is 16 amino acids long. Germline CDR1 is MNHNY and CDR2 is SVGAGI (reference sequence). The V end was cut by 2 bases, the J end by 4 bases, with 17 bases between. The material sequenced was blood. The TCR comes from a man aged 18 to 30 in good health. The V gene is TRBV6-6, the J gene TRBJ1-1; D ambiguous. This CDR3 is CASSYTAGGKGTEAFF. CDR3 in DNA: TGTGCCAGCAGTTACACCGCTGGAGGAAAGGGCACTGAAGCTTTCTTT.